Below are 21 T cell receptor beta chains sequenced from a single sample in a study of human T cells and chemical hapten exposure. Time point reported: pre-sensitization, week 0. The sample's treatment: therapeutic diphenylcyclopropenone sensitization with weekly scalp DPC. Each CDR3 protein is one row after TCRdb ran MiXCR on the RACE reads. The sample holds 85,000 to 100,000 distinct CDR3 sequences, 11% seen once. Sequences were derived from whole blood, sampled in connection with sensitization to the hapten diphenylcyclopropenone (DPC). The receptors stem from a woman aged 55-69 years with alopecia areata. Some clones in this sample may be carry-over from other donors' samples.

The chain uses TRBV2 and TRBJ2-3, with D possibly matching TRBD2 (7 bases). The V gene lost 9 bases and the J gene lost 4 bases, with 14 bases spanning the gap. The CDR3 length is 13 residues. The germline CDR1 and CDR2 sequences are SNHLY and FYNNEI. The CDR3 bases are TGTGCCAGTGGAGGGGGGGGCGCAGATACGCAGTATTTT. It codes for CASGGGGADTQYF.

This clonotype occurred many times. The chain joins TRBV11-2 to TRBJ2-1, with D unclear. Looked up from germline, CDR1 is SGHAT and CDR2 is FQNNGV. The germline V and J ends were trimmed by 7 bases and 9 bases, with 10 bases remaining between them. The CDR3 totals 11 residues. The CDR3 bases are TGTGCCAGCAAGTTTGTCGGTGAGCAGTTCTTC. As protein: CASKFVGEQFF.

This sequence joins TRBV15 and TRBJ2-7, with no clear D. CDR1 LNHNV and CDR2 YYDKDF come from the germline V gene (reference sequence). The CDR3 contains 14 residues. Trimming cost V 3 bases and J 7 bases, with 16 bases left between them. In DNA form, the CDR3 reads TGTGCCACCAGCAGGGTTAGACAATTTGGGGAGCAGTACTTC. Its protein product is CATSRVRQFGEQYF.

This chain connects TRBV20-1 to TRBJ1-4; 8 bases align to TRBD1. The V gene's germline CDR1 is DFQATT and CDR2 SNEGSKA (reference sequence). Losses at the gene ends were 5 bases for V and 0 bases for J; bases not matched to a gene: 2. The CDR3 loop spans 14 amino acids. CDR3 protein: CSAGQGTTNEKLFF. The CDR3 DNA reads as TGCAGTGCTGGACAGGGAACAACTAATGAAAAACTGTTTTTT.

At least ten counts were recorded for this clonotype. This chain uses TRBV5-8 with TRBJ1-2; no definite D call. From germline, CDR1 is SGHTS and CDR2 YDEGEE. The CDR3 runs 12 residues. V gave up 2 bases and J gave up 1 base, with 3 bases separating them. CDR3 bases: TGTGCCAGCAGCTTACTTAACTATGGCTACACCTTC. Translation: CASSLLNYGYTF. Full variable domain (rest looked up from reference TRBV5-8 and TRBJ1-2): EAGVTQSPTHLIKTRGQQATLRCSPISGHTSVYWYQQALGLGLQFLLWYDEGEERNRGNFPPRFSGRQFPNYSSELNVNALELEDSALYLCASSLLNYGYTFGSGTRLTVV.

This clonotype was detected a few times. The chain carries TRBV7-9 and TRBJ1-2, with D perhaps matching TRBD1 (5 bases). CDR3 length: 14 amino acids. Germline lookup yields CDR1 SEHNR and CDR2 FQNEAQ (reference sequence). The V end was cut by 5 bases, the J end by 3 bases, with 13 bases between. The CDR3 nucleotides read TGTGCCAGCAGCCGAACGGACACCTACTATGGCTACACCTTC. Its protein is CASSRTDTYYGYTF.

This clonotype has ten or more counts. This CDR3 reads CASSLGTASGANVLTF. DNA of the CDR3: TGTGCCAGCAGTTTAGGGACAGCCTCTGGGGCCAACGTCCTGACTTTC. The chain uses TRBV12-3 or TRBV12-4 and TRBJ2-6, with a weak D call TRBD1 (6 bases). The ends were cut back, 1 base at V and 0 bases at J, with 7 bases in the middle. The CDR3 contains 16 residues.

The chain combines TRBV28 with TRBJ2-5; 9 positions agree with TRBD2. Germline CDR1 MDHEN, CDR2 SYDVKM. This CDR3 contains 19 residues. V was clipped by 8 bases and J by 0 bases; unmatched bases: 19. This CDR3 reads CASSSSRGGWVGHQETQYF. The CDR3 bases are TGTGCCAGCTCTTCGTCGCGGGGGGGTTGGGTTGGACACCAAGAGACCCAGTACTTC.

This clonotype was seen a few times. The CDR3 coding sequence is TGTGCCAGTAGTCCAGGACATGGCAATGAGCAGTTCTTC. The encoded protein is CASSPGHGNEQFF. The V gene is TRBV19, the J gene TRBJ2-1; D is perhaps TRBD1 (5 bases). Germline V gene lookup returns CDR1 LNHDA and CDR2 SQIVND (reference sequence). The CDR3 runs to 13 residues. The V end was cut by 5 bases, the J end by 6 bases, with 11 bases between. Full variable domain (outside the CDR3, taken from reference TRBV19 and TRBJ2-1): DGGITQSPKYLFRKEGQNVTLSCEQNLNHDAMYWYRQDPGQGLRLIYYSQIVNDFQKGDIAEGYSVSREKKESFPLTVTSAQKNPTAFYLCASSPGHGNEQFFGPGTRLTVL.

At least ten counts were recorded for this clonotype. This chain joins TRBV2 and TRBJ2-1; 11 positions agree with TRBD2. Germline CDR1 reads SNHLY; CDR2 reads FYNNEI. The CDR3 length is 15 residues. V was clipped by 6 bases and J by 3 bases; unmatched bases: 4. The chain's CDR3 is CASSRLAGSYNEQFF. DNA for the CDR3: TGTGCCAGCAGCAGACTAGCGGGGAGCTACAATGAGCAGTTCTTC.

This clonotype was recorded a few times. The chain combines TRBV5-1 with TRBJ1-6; the D gene is possibly TRBD1 (5 bases). The CDR3 runs to 14 residues. The germline V gene has CDR1 SGHRS and CDR2 YFSETQ. With 2 bases removed from V and 7 bases from J, the gap between germline ends came to 10 bases. The CDR3 reads CASSFGHENSPLHF. CDR3 sequence (DNA): TGCGCCAGCAGCTTCGGACATGAGAATTCACCCCTCCACTTT.

This clonotype occurred a few times. The chain combines TRBV7-9 with TRBJ2-7; D gene ambiguous. Looked up from germline, CDR1 is SEHNR and CDR2 is FQNEAQ (reference sequence). CDR3 length: 14 amino acids. The V end was cut by 2 bases, the J end by 0 bases, with 8 bases between. CDR3 nucleotides: TGTGCCAGCAGCTTAACTGACAACTCCTACGAGCAGTACTTC. This sequence encodes CASSLTDNSYEQYF.

The genes are TRBV20-1 and TRBJ2-4, with D perhaps matching TRBD1 (6 bases). CDR1 is DFQATT and CDR2 is SNEGSKA in the germline V gene (reference sequence). This CDR3 comprises 14 residues. The V end was cut by 6 bases, the J end by 2 bases, with 14 bases between. CDR3 nucleotide sequence: TGCAGTGCAAACAGGGACGTCTCCAAAAACATTCAGTACTTC. It specifies CSANRDVSKNIQYF.

This clonotype occurred many times. The chain recombines TRBV7-2 with TRBJ1-1; possible D gene TRBD1, 6 bases. Germline values: CDR1 SGHTA, CDR2 FQGNSA. CDR3 length equals 14 residues. The V gene lost 3 bases and the J gene lost 7 bases, with 15 bases spanning the gap. The CDR3 region has the DNA TGTGCCAGCAGCTTTTACAGGGATCTGGATGAAGCTTTCTTT. It codes for CASSFYRDLDEAFF.

The rearrangement joins TRBV7-3 to TRBJ2-1, with no clear D. Germline V CDR1 and CDR2: SGHTA, FQGTGA. V was clipped by 1 base and J by 8 bases, with 6 bases between them. This CDR3 region has 12 residues. CDR3 nucleotides: TGTGCCAGCAGCTTAATGGGTCATGAGCAGTTCTTC. Translation: CASSLMGHEQFF.

This clonotype was detected many times. The chain has TRBV5-1 and TRBJ2-3; 14 positions agree with TRBD2. This CDR3 is built from 18 residues. CDR1 and CDR2 (germline): SGHRS, YFSETQ. Trimming took 3 bases from V and 0 from J; bases not matched to a gene: 6. CDR3 loop: CASSSTGTSGGSTDTQYF. CDR3 nucleotide sequence: TGCGCCAGCAGCTCAACCGGGACTAGCGGGGGCAGCACAGATACGCAGTATTTT.

This clonotype was detected many times. The genes are TRBV7-3 and TRBJ1-1, with a tentative D call TRBD1 (5 bases). Germline V lookup: CDR1 SGHTA, CDR2 FQGTGA. This CDR3 contains 14 residues. Trimming left V 2 bases short and J 1 base short, with 8 bases between. CDR3 DNA sequence: TGTGCCAGCAGCTTATCAGGGAGGAACACTGAAGCTTTCTTT. As protein: CASSLSGRNTEAFF.

There are many counts of this clonotype. V gene TRBV7-9 combines with J gene TRBJ2-5; D unclear. This CDR3 comprises 14 residues. Trimming shortened V by 2 bases and J by 4 bases, and 11 bases separated the two germline ends. The V gene's germline CDR1 is SEHNR and CDR2 FQNEAQ (reference sequence). The CDR3 DNA reads as TGTGCCAGCAGCTTATTTGGCCTGGGAGAGACCCAGTACTTC. Protein product: CASSLFGLGETQYF.

The V gene is TRBV18, the J gene TRBJ1-3; 8 bases map to TRBD1. Germline lookup yields CDR1 KGHSH and CDR2 LQKENI. The junction had 12 bases not matched to a gene; V was cut back by 3 bases and J by 2 bases. The CDR3 is 18 residues long. CDR3 sequence: CASSPFFGQGHTGNTIYF. Here the CDR3 DNA reads TGTGCCAGCTCACCTTTTTTCGGACAGGGCCACACTGGAAACACCATATATTTT.

The chain joins TRBV7-2 to TRBJ1-5; a possible D gene is TRBD1 (5 bases). The CDR3 covers 16 residues. The V end was cut by 1 base, the J end by 6 bases, with 16 bases between. Per germline, CDR1 SGHTA and CDR2 FQGNSA. CDR3 residues: CASSLVEAHGGQPQHF. The CDR3 nucleotides are TGTGCCAGCAGCTTAGTGGAGGCACACGGGGGTCAGCCCCAGCATTTT.

This clonotype showed up many times. The rearrangement links TRBV28 to TRBJ2-4; D is undetermined. Germline assignment: CDR1 MDHEN and CDR2 SYDVKM. This CDR3 is 15 amino acids long. V dropped 6 bases and J dropped 0 bases, with 12 bases sitting between them. The CDR3 region is CASSGSSLAKNIQYF. In nucleotides, the CDR3 is TGTGCCAGCAGCGGCAGTTCACTAGCCAAAAACATTCAGTACTTC.